The entry below describes one T cell receptor (beta chain). Its cognate antigen has yet to be identified. Base qualities are not recorded, but no much larger clone differs from it by a single base. This specimen belongs to a study of shared clonotypes between healthy human individuals (dated by TCRdb to about 2020). Study-wide context: A couple of women and a few men aged 18 to 49 years were included in the cohort. The study deeply sequenced blood TCR repertoires of about five healthy adults to estimate repertoire size and the extent of clonotype sharing between individuals. For each donor, CD4 naive and CD4 memory were each given three plates, CD8 naive was given two plates, and CD8 memory was given one plate. Leukapheresis yielded between about 0.9 and 9 billion PBMCs per donor. To increase sequencing depth and limit assay-specific biases, TCR repertoire library preparation and sequencing were carried out by different laboratories using diverse techniques.

Using the deep immunoSEQ assay, TCR CDR3 regions were amplified from genomic DNA by multiplex PCR. Genomic DNA extracted from each cell subset was distributed evenly over all wells of several immunoSEQ 96-well plates, and each plate served as one replicate. For sorted subsets, around 200 ng genomic DNA, equal to 25,000 to 35,000 T cell genomes, was loaded into each replicate PCR. Purified libraries were quantified with a Qubit 3.0 fluorometer, sized on a Bioanalyzer 2100, and re-quantified with the KAPA Library Quantification kit. A separate single-read 150-cycle Illumina NextSeq 550 flow cell was used to sequence each immunoSEQ 96-well plate. From the authors' description of their analysis: The immunoSEQ output contained only junctional sequences without quality scores, so filtering could not match that applied to full-length reads. To assign V/J genes and CDR3, sequences were annotated using PyIR, a Python wrapper for IgBLAST v1.9, with IMGT germline references. Any read was removed if the V/J assignment was weak (E-value above 1e-6), the CDR3 was missing, or the read contained stop codons, out-of-frame junctions, or ambiguous translated residues. A V3J clonotype was defined by an identical inferred V gene, J gene, and CDR3 amino acid sequence. Percentage overlap between repertoires was computed as shared unique clonotypes divided by the size of the smaller repertoire. Repertoire richness was assessed with RTK rarefaction, the Chao1 estimator, and Recon v2.1 estimates of unobserved clonotypes. For all TCRbeta clonotypes obtained by the gDNA method from a handful of donors, generation probabilities were computed with OLGA. As stored in TCRdb, this immuneACCESS dataset retains in-frame rearrangements with V and J assigned. A fraction of the clones does not appear; measured against another copy, unresolved V genes explain less than half of the discrepancy, and the remainder lacks a known reason. V and J calls plus clone size are reproduced from that table; the DNA served to infer D and trimming. This sample holds about 300,000 clones; roughly 70% were observed only once. The ten largest clones add up to approximately 10% of the sample.

The donors were healthy, HIV-negative adults who had no recently reported acute infections or vaccinations. Every donor was a Caucasian adult residing in Nashville, Tennessee, USA. CD4+ T cells were enriched by magnetic negative selection, after which naive cells were positively selected on CD45RA and the negative fraction was taken as the memory subset. Blood was obtained by leukapheresis, after which PBMCs were separated by Ficoll-Histopaque density gradient centrifugation and cryopreserved in liquid nitrogen vapor phase. Analytical flow cytometry was used to check the purity and quantity of each magnetically sorted T cell population. Genomic DNA was isolated from every sorted fraction and measured by UV absorbance on a Nanodrop 2000c. Results and caveats for the whole study, not just this receptor: Pairwise subsampling indicated that sequencing depth was expected to affect the degree of clonotype sharing among donors. Naive subsets generally had larger estimated clonotype richness than memory subsets. When several donors were compared, the shared fraction of clonotypes was about 5% for naive CD4, about 4% for naive CD8, 2.3% for memory CD4, and approximately 0.4% for memory CD8. Even with the large sequencing depth, rarefaction of the sorted-subset datasets indicated that sequencing was incomplete. Sampling was restricted to blood, and TCR repertoires in tissues likely differ from the TCR repertoires found in blood. Compared with non-shared clonotypes, clonotypes shared by all four sorted-subset donors had higher generation probabilities. The small number of donors limited the genetic and exposure-history diversity represented.

Relative to germline, V is 0 bases shorter and J is 10 bases shorter, with 11 bases between their ends. CDR1 is given as SGHRS and CDR2 as YFSETQ, both from the germline V gene. Inclusive of the bounding cysteine and phenylalanine, the CDR3 is 13 residues long. Left in the record is the CDR3 DNA by itself, 39 bases read in frame from the first base. The sequencing sample was made of memory CD4+ T cells sorted from blood. Explained via the paper, the cell subset or site label denotes: CD45RA-negative fraction. The receptor comes from a man younger than 45 in good health. The receptor chain draws on TRBV5-1 and TRBJ2-1; the D segment could be TRBD1, given 6 matching bases. CDR3 loop: CASSLDRVKEQFF. The DNA sequence is given as TGCGCCAGCAGCTTGGACAGGGTCAAGGAGCAGTTCTTC.